One and the same sample provided the 3 T cell receptor beta chains below, sequenced in a study of cytomegalovirus exposure and HLA in healthy donors. The primer mix had 60 Vbeta and 13 Jbeta primers. Assay used: immunoSEQ multiplex PCR; TCRdb lists only in-frame clones, some missing. Of about 130,000 clones listed, over 75% are singletons. Input material: PBMCs. Every receptor here comes from a woman in her forties in good health and CMV-seropositive.

This clone appeared a few times. CDR3 sequence (DNA): TGTGCCAGCAGTTTTAGGGGTAGCAATCAGCCCCAGCATTTT. Amino acid sequence: CASSFRGSNQPQHF. V and J are TRBV27 and TRBJ1-5; D is perhaps TRBD1 (5 bases). Deletions cut 3 bases from V and 0 bases from J, with 6 bases between. Germline V gene lookup returns CDR1 MNHEY and CDR2 SMNVEV (reference sequence). The CDR3 has 14 amino acids.

The chain has TRBV10-3 and TRBJ2-6; the match to TRBD1 covers 8 bases. V was pared by 6 bases and J by 0 bases, with 7 bases of the junction left unmatched. CDR3 length: 17 amino acids. Germline-derived CDR1 and CDR2 are ENHRY and SYGVKD. The chain's CDR3 is CAISTGTGVSGANVLTF. As DNA, the CDR3 is TGTGCCATCAGCACTGGGACAGGAGTCTCTGGGGCCAACGTCCTGACTTTC.

There are a few counts of this clone. This chain joins TRBV6-5 and TRBJ2-1, with TRBD2 matching 7 bases. CDR1 and CDR2 from the germline V gene are MNHEY and SVGAGI. V was pared by 4 bases and J by 0 bases, with 6 bases of the junction left unmatched. This CDR3 has 16 residues. The CDR3 region has the DNA TGTGCCAGCAGTTTTACTAGCGTTAGCTCCTACAATGAGCAGTTCTTC. Translating it yields CASSFTSVSSYNEQFF.